This entry concerns a single T cell receptor (beta chain). These data belong to a study of shared clonotypes between healthy human individuals. Study-wide background: There were three CD4 naive, three CD4 memory, two CD8 naive and one CD8 memory plates per donor.

Naive CD8 cells were CD45RO-negative, positively selected for CCR7, excluding terminally differentiated effector memory CD45RA+ cells. Genomic DNA from each subset was divided evenly over several immunoSEQ plates. Some clones are missing from TCRdb's copy, which holds only in-frame ones; the method was immunoSEQ multiplex PCR. Here the sample spans about 1,800,000 clones, about 95% being singletons. V shed 1 base and J 4 bases; nucleotides not matched to a gene: 3. The CDR3 covers 14 residues. Germline values: CDR1 LNHDA, CDR2 SQIVND (reference sequence). This sequence originates from a man in his late teens or twenties in good health. The sequenced sample was naive CD8+ T cells sorted from blood. The rearrangement uses TRBV19 and TRBJ2-7; 8 positions match TRBD1. CDR3 DNA sequence: TGTGCCAGTAGTATAGGCAGGGGGCAATACGAGCAGTACTTC. Translation gives CASSIGRGQYEQYF.